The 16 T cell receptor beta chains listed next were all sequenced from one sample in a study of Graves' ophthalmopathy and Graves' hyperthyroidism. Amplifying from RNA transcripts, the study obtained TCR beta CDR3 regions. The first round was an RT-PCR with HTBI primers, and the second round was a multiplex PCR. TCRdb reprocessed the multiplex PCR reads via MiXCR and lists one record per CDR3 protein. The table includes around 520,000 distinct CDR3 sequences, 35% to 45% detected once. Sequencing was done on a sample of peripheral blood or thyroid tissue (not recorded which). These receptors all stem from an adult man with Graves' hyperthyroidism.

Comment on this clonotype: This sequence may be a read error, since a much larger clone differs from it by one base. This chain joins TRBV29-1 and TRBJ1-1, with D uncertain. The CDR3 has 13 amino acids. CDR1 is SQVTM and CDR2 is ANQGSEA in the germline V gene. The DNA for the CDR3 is TGCAGTGTAGAAGGCGCTCCGAACACTGAAGCTTTCTTT. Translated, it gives CSVEGAPNTEAFF.

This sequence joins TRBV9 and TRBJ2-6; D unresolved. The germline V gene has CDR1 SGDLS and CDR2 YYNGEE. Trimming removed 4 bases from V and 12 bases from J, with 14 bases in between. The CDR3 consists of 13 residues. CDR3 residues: CASSSPARGVLTF. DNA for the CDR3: TGTGCCAGCAGCAGTCCAGCCCGCGGCGTCCTGACTTTC.

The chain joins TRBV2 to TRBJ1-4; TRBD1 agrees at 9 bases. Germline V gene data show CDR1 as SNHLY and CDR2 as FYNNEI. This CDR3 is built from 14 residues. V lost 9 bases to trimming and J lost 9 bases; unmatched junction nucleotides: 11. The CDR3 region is CARADRGDRKKLFF. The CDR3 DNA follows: TGTGCCAGAGCGGACAGGGGTGATCGAAAAAAACTGTTTTTT.

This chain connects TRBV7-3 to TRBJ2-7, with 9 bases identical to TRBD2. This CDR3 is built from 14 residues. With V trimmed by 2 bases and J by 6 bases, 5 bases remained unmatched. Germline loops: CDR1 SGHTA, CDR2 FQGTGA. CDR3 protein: CASSLQAGGFEQYF. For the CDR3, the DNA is TGTGCCAGCAGCTTACAAGCGGGGGGTTTCGAGCAGTACTTC.

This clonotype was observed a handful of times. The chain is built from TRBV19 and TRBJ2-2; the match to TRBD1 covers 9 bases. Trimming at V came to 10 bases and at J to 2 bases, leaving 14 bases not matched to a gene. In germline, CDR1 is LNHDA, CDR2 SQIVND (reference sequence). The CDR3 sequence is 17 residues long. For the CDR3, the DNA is TGTGCCACCTCTTTGCTGACAGGGGGTCTCAACACCGGGGAGCTGTTTTTT. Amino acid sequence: CATSLLTGGLNTGELFF.

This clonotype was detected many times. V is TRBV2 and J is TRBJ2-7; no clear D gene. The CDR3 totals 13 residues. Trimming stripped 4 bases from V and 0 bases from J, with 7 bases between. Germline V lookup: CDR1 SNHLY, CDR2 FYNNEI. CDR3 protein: CASSGRNSYEQYF. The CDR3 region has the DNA TGTGCCAGCAGTGGCCGGAACTCCTACGAGCAGTACTTC.

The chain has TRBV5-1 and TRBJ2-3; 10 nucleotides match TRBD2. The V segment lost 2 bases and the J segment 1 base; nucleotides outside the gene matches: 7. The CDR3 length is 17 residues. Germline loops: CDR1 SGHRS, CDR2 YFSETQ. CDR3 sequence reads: CASSLATGTSGTDTQYF. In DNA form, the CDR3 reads TGCGCCAGCAGCTTAGCTACCGGGACTAGCGGCACAGATACGCAGTATTTT.

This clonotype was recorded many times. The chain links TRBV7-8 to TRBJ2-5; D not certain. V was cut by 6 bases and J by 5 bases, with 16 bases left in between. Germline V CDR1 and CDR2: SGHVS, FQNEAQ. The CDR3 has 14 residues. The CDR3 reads CASSPPLWRETQYF. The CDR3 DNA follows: TGTGCCAGCAGTCCTCCCCTATGGCGGGAGACCCAGTACTTC. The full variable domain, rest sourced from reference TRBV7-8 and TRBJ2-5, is GAGVSQSPRYKVAKRGQDVALRCDPISGHVSLFWYQQALGQGPEFLTYFQNEAQLDKSGLPSDRFFAERPEGSVSTLKIQRTQQEDSAVYLCASSPPLWRETQYFGPGTRLLVL.

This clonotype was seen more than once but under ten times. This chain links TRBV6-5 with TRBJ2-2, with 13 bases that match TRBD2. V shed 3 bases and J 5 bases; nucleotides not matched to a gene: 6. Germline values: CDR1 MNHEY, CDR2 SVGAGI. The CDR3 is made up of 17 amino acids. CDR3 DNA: TGTGCCAGCAGTTATGGACTAGCGGGAGTTCGTACCGGGGAGCTGTTTTTT. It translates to CASSYGLAGVRTGELFF.

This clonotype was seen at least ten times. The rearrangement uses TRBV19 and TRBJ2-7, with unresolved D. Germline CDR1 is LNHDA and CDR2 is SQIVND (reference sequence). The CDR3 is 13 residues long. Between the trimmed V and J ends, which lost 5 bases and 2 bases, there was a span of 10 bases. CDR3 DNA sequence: TGTGCCAGTAGTTGGCAGACAACCTACGAGCAGTACTTC. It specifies CASSWQTTYEQYF.

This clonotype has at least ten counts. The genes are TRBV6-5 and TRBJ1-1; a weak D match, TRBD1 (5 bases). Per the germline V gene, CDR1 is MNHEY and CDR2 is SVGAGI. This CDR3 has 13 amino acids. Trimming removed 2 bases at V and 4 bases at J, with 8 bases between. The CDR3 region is CASSYNTGTEAFF. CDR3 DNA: TGTGCCAGCAGTTACAATACAGGCACTGAAGCTTTCTTT.

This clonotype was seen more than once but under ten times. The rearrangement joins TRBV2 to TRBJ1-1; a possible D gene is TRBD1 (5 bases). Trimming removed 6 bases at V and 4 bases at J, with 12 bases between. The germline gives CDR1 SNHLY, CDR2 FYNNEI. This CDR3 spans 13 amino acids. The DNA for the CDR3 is TGTGCCAGCAGCCGGGACCAGACCACTGAAGCTTTCTTT. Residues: CASSRDQTTEAFF. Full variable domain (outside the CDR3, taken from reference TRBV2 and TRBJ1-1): EPEVTQTPSHQVTQMGQEVILRCVPISNHLYFYWYRQILGQKVEFLVSFYNNEISEKSEIFDDQFSVERPDGSNFTLKIRSTKLEDSAMYFCASSRDQTTEAFFGQGTRLTVV.

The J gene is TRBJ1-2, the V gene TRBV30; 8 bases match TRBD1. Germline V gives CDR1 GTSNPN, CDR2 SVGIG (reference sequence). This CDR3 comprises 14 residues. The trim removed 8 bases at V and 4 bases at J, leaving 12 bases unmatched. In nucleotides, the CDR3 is TGTGCCCGGGGGACCCCGACAGGGGCCTATGGCTACACCTTC. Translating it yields CARGTPTGAYGYTF.

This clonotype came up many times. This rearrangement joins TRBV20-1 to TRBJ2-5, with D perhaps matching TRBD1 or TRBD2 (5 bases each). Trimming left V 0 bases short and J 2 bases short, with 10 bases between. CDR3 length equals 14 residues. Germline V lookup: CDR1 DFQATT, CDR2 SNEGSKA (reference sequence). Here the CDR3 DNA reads TGCAGTGCTAGAGATCCGAGGGGACAAGAGACCCAGTACTTC. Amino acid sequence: CSARDPRGQETQYF.

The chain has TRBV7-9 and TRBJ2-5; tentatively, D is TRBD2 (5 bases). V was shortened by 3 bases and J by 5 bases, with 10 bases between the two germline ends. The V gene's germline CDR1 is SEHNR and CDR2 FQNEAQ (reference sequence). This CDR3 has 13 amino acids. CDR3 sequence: CASSFEGTETQYF. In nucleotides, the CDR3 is TGTGCCAGCAGCTTTGAGGGAACCGAGACCCAGTACTTC.

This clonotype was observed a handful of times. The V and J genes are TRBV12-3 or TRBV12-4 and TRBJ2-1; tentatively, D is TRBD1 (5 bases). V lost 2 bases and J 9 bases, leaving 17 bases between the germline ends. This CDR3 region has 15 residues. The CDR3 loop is CASSLTRSGALEQFF. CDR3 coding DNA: TGTGCCAGCAGTTTAACACGCAGTGGGGCCCTTGAGCAGTTCTTC.